This T cell receptor beta chain was observed in a study of T cell responses to AZD1222 COVID-19 vaccine. At the level of the study: It was second doses at about 4 or about 12 weeks that were pooled.

V dropped 7 bases and J dropped 3 bases, with 15 bases sitting between them. The CDR3 consists of 14 residues. From germline, CDR1 is MDHEN and CDR2 SYDVKM. Clones were read by immunoSEQ multiplex PCR, and TCRdb kept only the in-frame ones, dropping some. Here the sample spans around 110,000 clones, roughly nine tenths being singletons. Study results and caveats: Baseline seropositives among AZD1222 recipients totaled only 6 or 7. Reports say nearly half of spike-specific TCRs go after unmutated variant regions.

With respect to this clone: Its antigen is unidentified.

The rearrangement uses TRBV28 and TRBJ1-1, with a tentative D call TRBD1 (5 bases). This specimen consisted of peripheral blood, obtained on day 0 of AZD1222 vaccination. The clonotype was recovered from an adult in good health. CDR3 bases: TGTGCCAGCACACCTAACACAGGATACACTGAAGCTTTCTTT. Translating it yields CASTPNTGYTEAFF.